One and the same sample provided the 12 T cell receptor beta chains below, sequenced in a study of blood T cell repertoires in COVID-19. Data came from immunoSEQ multiplex PCR; TCRdb stores just in-frame clones and leaves some out. Of 200,000 to 300,000 clones listed, around 80% are singletons. The sample consisted of peripheral blood. The receptors were sampled from a man in his forties who had recovered from COVID-19.

The V gene is TRBV5-6, the J gene TRBJ1-2; TRBD1 aligns across 8 bases. J was trimmed by 4 bases and V by 5 bases; bases with no gene match: 22. Germline V gene data show CDR1 as SGHDT and CDR2 as YYEEEE. The CDR3 consists of 19 residues. For the CDR3, the DNA is TGTGCCAGCAGTCGGCGGGGTTTGGGACAGGTTCTACGGGGCTATGGCTACACCTTC. Encoded protein: CASSRRGLGQVLRGYGYTF. The full variable domain, completed using reference TRBV5-6 and TRBJ1-2, is DAGVTQSPTHLIKTRGQQVTLRCSPKSGHDTVSWYQQALGQGPQFIFQYYEEEERQRGNFPDRFSGHQFPNYSSELNVNALLLGDSALYLCASSRRGLGQVLRGYGYTFGSGTRLTVV.

The chain combines TRBV4-3 with TRBJ2-3, with a weak D call TRBD2 (6 bases). The CDR3 has 15 amino acids. CDR1 and CDR2 (germline): LGHNA, YSLEER. V was trimmed by 0 bases and J by 5 bases, leaving 12 bases between them. The DNA of the CDR3 is TGCGCCAGCAGCCAAGATAGGCGCGGGGTAGATACGCAGTATTTT. Translating gives CASSQDRRGVDTQYF.

The chain employs TRBV5-5 and TRBJ1-1; weak D call: TRBD1 (5 bases). Germline V gives CDR1 SGHKS, CDR2 YYEKEE (reference sequence). The length of the CDR3 is 15 residues. The germline V and J ends were trimmed by 0 bases and 5 bases, with 14 bases remaining between them. CDR3: CASSLDPGMGTEAFF. CDR3 bases: TGTGCCAGCAGCTTGGATCCAGGGATGGGTACTGAAGCTTTCTTT.

The chain carries TRBV7-2 and TRBJ1-1; 7 bases are a match to TRBD1. With 5 bases clipped from V and 7 bases from J, the junction kept 10 bases outside the gene matches. Germline V gene data show CDR1 as SGHTA and CDR2 as FQGNSA. This CDR3 is 14 amino acids long. The CDR3 region is CASSLRQGVVEAFF. The CDR3 DNA is TGTGCCAGCAGCCTTAGACAGGGTGTTGTTGAAGCTTTCTTT.

The chain links TRBV7-2 to TRBJ1-6; no firm D call. The CDR3 length is 13 residues. Germline CDR1 and CDR2: SGHTA and FQGNSA. The germline V and J ends were trimmed by 7 bases and 7 bases, with 11 bases remaining between them. Written as DNA, the CDR3 is TGTGCCAGCACCTCAATACGGAATTCACCCCTCCACTTT. This codes for CASTSIRNSPLHF.

The chain has TRBV5-4 and TRBJ2-3; tentatively, D is TRBD1 (6 bases). Trimming removed 0 bases at V and 3 bases at J, with 11 bases between. Germline-derived CDR1 and CDR2 are SGHNT and YYREEE (reference sequence). The CDR3 contains 15 residues. CDR3: CASSLANRETDTQYF. The CDR3 DNA reads as TGTGCCAGCAGCTTGGCAAACAGGGAAACAGATACGCAGTATTTT.

The rearrangement uses TRBV24-1 and TRBJ2-3; 8 bases align to TRBD1. The junction had 6 bases not matched to a gene; V was cut back by 7 bases and J by 1 base. Germline lookup yields CDR1 KGHDR and CDR2 SFDVKD. The length of the CDR3 is 15 residues. The DNA for the CDR3 is TGTGCCACCAGCTCAGGGGGCCGAGGCACAGATACGCAGTATTTT. This translates into CATSSGGRGTDTQYF.

This chain links TRBV3-1 (or the pseudogene TRBV3-2) with TRBJ2-3; D perhaps matches TRBD2 (5 bases). Trimming cost V 11 bases and J 4 bases, with 16 bases left between them. Looked up from germline, CDR1 is LGHDT and CDR2 is YNNKEL (reference sequence). The CDR3 sequence is 13 residues long. CDR3 amino acids: CAALSPEADTQYF. CDR3 nucleotide sequence: TGTGCCGCCCTAAGTCCGGAGGCAGATACGCAGTATTTT.

The chain combines TRBV4-3 with TRBJ2-7; TRBD2 agrees at 7 bases. The CDR3 runs 19 residues. The germline V gene has CDR1 LGHNA and CDR2 YSLEER. With 2 bases clipped from V and 4 bases from J, the junction kept 20 bases outside the gene matches. The CDR3 is CASSQQRGTPGGWHYEQYF. As DNA, the CDR3 is TGCGCCAGCAGCCAACAGCGGGGTACTCCGGGAGGATGGCATTACGAGCAGTACTTC.

The V and J genes are TRBV24-1 and TRBJ2-3, with a tentative D call TRBD2 (6 bases). Trimming stripped 2 bases from V and 4 bases from J, with 6 bases between. CDR1 and CDR2 from the germline V gene are KGHDR and SFDVKD. The CDR3 totals 13 residues. The chain's CDR3 is CATSDWGADTQYF. In DNA form, the CDR3 reads TGTGCCACCAGTGATTGGGGGGCAGATACGCAGTATTTT.

The V and J genes are TRBV30 and TRBJ2-3, with 10 bases identical to TRBD2. CDR3 length: 15 residues. The germline V gene encodes CDR1 GTSNPN and CDR2 SVGIG (reference sequence). V lost 2 bases to trimming and J lost 9 bases; unmatched junction nucleotides: 11. CDR3 residues: CAWSSDSGRAGTQYF. For the CDR3, the DNA is TGTGCCTGGAGTTCCGACAGCGGGAGGGCCGGGACGCAGTATTTT.

CDR3 protein: CASRGLAGTYTQYF. The CDR3 coding sequence is TGTGCCAGTAGAGGACTAGCGGGGACATATACGCAGTATTTT. The V and J genes are TRBV19 and TRBJ2-3; 12 bases agree with TRBD2. The V segment lost 6 bases and the J segment 7 bases; nucleotides outside the gene matches: 5. The germline gives CDR1 LNHDA, CDR2 SQIVND (reference sequence). The CDR3 has 14 amino acids.